Listed here are 22 T cell receptor beta chains from one sample, sequenced in a study of tumor-infiltrating lymphocytes in primary liver carcinoma. Blood RNA originated from unsorted whole blood, with germline DNA additionally extracted. Constant-region priming of roughly 490 ng total RNA yielded TCR beta cDNA. Libraries of TCR beta came from three nested multiplex PCR rounds with slightly modified ARM-PCR. Forward primers for TRBV1-TRBV30 and a C-beta reverse primer served the first two PCR rounds, at approximately 10 cycles each. TCRdb used MiXCR to reprocess the multiplex PCR reads, holding one entry per CDR3 protein. This table holds 180,000 or so distinct CDR3 sequences, about 55% found once. The sequenced sample consisted of peripheral blood. The source is a man aged 35 to 55 with primary liver carcinoma and hepatitis B virus infection.

In its sample, this clonotype was seen once. The chain uses TRBV14 and TRBJ1-5; TRBD1 matches at 10 bases. Germline CDR1 and CDR2: SGHDN and FVKESK. V trimming: 0 bases; J trimming: 12 bases; junction bases outside the gene matches: 8. This CDR3 has 15 amino acids. Written as DNA, the CDR3 is TGTGCCAGCAGCCAAGAGGGACAGGGGTTTCATGTCCAGCATTTT. It yields the protein CASSQEGQGFHVQHF. The full variable domain, completed using reference TRBV14 and TRBJ1-5, is EAGVTQFPSHSVIEKGQTVTLRCDPISGHDNLYWYRRVMGKEIKFLLHFVKESKQDESGMPNNRFLAERTGGTYSTLKVQPAELEDSGVYFCASSQEGQGFHVQHFGDGTRLSIL.

The chain links TRBV7-2 to TRBJ2-5; 7 bases agree with TRBD1. The CDR3 is 14 amino acids. The germline V gene has CDR1 SGHTA and CDR2 FQGNSA. With V trimmed by 2 bases and J by 3 bases, 3 bases remained unmatched. The CDR3 sequence: CASSLMTGKETQYF. CDR3 sequence (DNA): TGTGCCAGCAGCTTAATGACAGGGAAAGAGACCCAGTACTTC.

This sequence joins TRBV6-1 and TRBJ2-7; D not certain. This CDR3 is built from 14 residues. Germline CDR1 MNHNS, CDR2 SASEGT. V was cut by 2 bases and J by 4 bases, with 12 bases left in between. CDR3 sequence: CASSEIWQAYEQYF. CDR3 nucleotides: TGTGCCAGCAGTGAAATTTGGCAAGCTTACGAGCAGTACTTC.

The table lists this clonotype with a few counts. V gene TRBV29-1 combines with J gene TRBJ1-2, with TRBD1 matching 8 bases. Germline V gene data show CDR1 as SQVTM and CDR2 as ANQGSEA. The CDR3 is 13 residues long. Trimming removed 6 bases from V and 3 bases from J; junction bases left unmatched: 6. CDR3 protein: CSVLPDRDYGYTF. The CDR3 region has the DNA TGCAGCGTCCTTCCGGACAGGGACTATGGCTACACCTTC. The entire variable domain, with the rest obtained from reference TRBV29-1 and TRBJ1-2, is as follows: SAVISQKPSRDICQRGTSLTIQCQVDSQVTMMFWYRQQPGQSLTLIATANQGSEATYESGFVIDKFPISRPNLTFSTLTVSNMSPEDSSIYLCSVLPDRDYGYTFGSGTRLTVV.

Points on this clonotype: This likely comes from a read error, as the CDR3 has no conserved phenylalanine or tryptophan at its end. The limits of the CDR3 on the DNA are not certain, so only TCRdb's listed CDR3 is given. The V and J genes are TRBV11-2 and TRBJ1-2. Germline values: CDR1 SGHAT, CDR2 FQNNGV. The CDR3 length equals 12 residues, ends included. This CDR3 is CASSSSMDGYIS.

The chain joins TRBV24-1 to TRBJ2-7; no reliable D call. CDR3 size: 13 residues. Germline V gives CDR1 KGHDR, CDR2 SFDVKD. V was pared by 4 bases and J by 5 bases, with 11 bases between. CDR3 bases: TGTGCCACCAGTGACCAATCGGATAACGAGCAGTACTTC. Translating gives CATSDQSDNEQYF.

This chain connects TRBV6-6 to TRBJ2-7; no firm D call. Trimming left V 2 bases short and J 0 bases short, with 2 bases between. The CDR3 totals 12 residues. The germline gives CDR1 MNHNY, CDR2 SVGAGI (reference sequence). This CDR3 is CASSYDSYEQYF. The CDR3 region has the DNA TGTGCCAGCAGTTACGACTCCTACGAGCAGTACTTC.

On this clonotype itself: With a much larger clone just one base away, this may be a read error. This chain connects TRBV11-2 to TRBJ1-5; tentatively, D is TRBD1 (5 bases). The CDR3 totals 16 residues. In germline, CDR1 is SGHAT, CDR2 FQNNGV. V was cut by 5 bases and J by 1 base, with 15 bases left in between. CDR3 sequence: CASSPWRGGSNQPQHF. As DNA, the CDR3 is TGTGCCAGCAGCCCATGGCGGGGCGGGAGCAATCAGCCCCAGCATTTT.

The count of this clonotype is one. This chain joins TRBV6-6 and TRBJ2-4; unclear D gene. Trimming removed 6 bases at V and 5 bases at J, with 14 bases between. The CDR3 is made up of 14 amino acids. The germline V gene encodes CDR1 MNHNY and CDR2 SVGAGI (reference sequence). Here the CDR3 reads CASSQDPNENIQYF. CDR3 DNA sequence: TGTGCCAGCAGCCAAGACCCTAACGAAAACATTCAGTACTTC.

About this clonotype: This may be a read error, as it is one base from a much larger clone. V is TRBV11-1 and J is TRBJ2-7; TRBD1 or TRBD2 may be the D gene (7 bases each). This CDR3 spans 16 amino acids. In germline, CDR1 is SGHAT, CDR2 FQDESV (reference sequence). V lost 7 bases and J 6 bases, leaving 25 bases between the germline ends. The CDR3, as DNA: TGTGCCAGCACCCTAGGGAGGGGGCGGTCTGCGGGCGAGCAGTACTTC. It specifies CASTLGRGRSAGEQYF.

For this clonotype: Since no conserved phenylalanine or tryptophan closes the CDR3, a read error is the likely cause. The J gene is TRBJ2-1, the V gene TRBV11-3; 11 nucleotides agree with TRBD2. Germline CDR1 is SGHNT and CDR2 is YENEEA. The CDR3 contains 17 residues. The CDR3 here is CASSLDSGRAGRDEQFL. CDR3 bases: TGTGCCAGTAGCTTAGATAGCGGGAGGGCCGGGAGAGATGAGCAGTTCCTC.

Points on this clonotype: Since a much larger clone is just one base distant, this may be a read error. The J gene is TRBJ1-2, the V gene TRBV29-1, with D possibly TRBD1 on 5 matching bases. The germline gives CDR1 SQVTM, CDR2 ANQGSEA. The CDR3 contains 14 residues. This CDR3 reads CSIDREGRGYGYTF. In DNA, the CDR3 is TGCAGCATTGATAGAGAGGGGAGAGGCTATGGCTACACCTTC. Full variable domain (rest looked up from reference TRBV29-1 and TRBJ1-2): SAVISQKPSRDICQRGTSLTIQCQVDSQVTMMFWYRQQPGQSLTLIATANQGSEATYESGFVIDKFPISRPNLTFSTLTVSNMSPEDSSIYLCSIDREGRGYGYTFGSGTRLTVV.

In regard to this clonotype: This may stem from a read error, because a much larger clone lies one nucleotide away. The CDR3 region is CASSSGLAGVSTYTQYF. CDR3 in DNA: TGTGCCAGCAGCTCCGGACTAGCGGGAGTAAGCACATATACGCAGTATTTT. The chain combines TRBV5-4 with TRBJ2-3; 13 nucleotides agree with TRBD2. Germline-derived CDR1 and CDR2 are SGHNT and YYREEE (reference sequence). The CDR3 has 17 residues.

With regard to this clonotype: A much larger clonotype is one base distant, so this may be a read error. V is TRBV14 and J is TRBJ2-1, with unresolved D. The CDR3 is made up of 12 amino acids. Germline V gives CDR1 SGHDN, CDR2 FVKESK. The V gene lost 7 bases and the J gene lost 3 bases, with 7 bases spanning the gap. CDR3 DNA: TGTGCCAGCATGGCTGGCTACAATGAGCAGTTCTTC. Its translation is CASMAGYNEQFF. Full variable domain (missing parts from reference TRBV14 and TRBJ2-1): EAGVTQFPSHSVIEKGQTVTLRCDPISGHDNLYWYRRVMGKEIKFLLHFVKESKQDESGMPNNRFLAERTGGTYSTLKVQPAELEDSGVYFCASMAGYNEQFFGPGTRLTVL.

This chain links TRBV5-1 with TRBJ1-1, with a possible D match to TRBD1 (6 bases). Germline V gene data show CDR1 as SGHRS and CDR2 as YFSETQ. V was pared by 0 bases and J by 5 bases, with 11 bases between. There are 14 residues in the CDR3. The CDR3 sequence is CASSLGGGETEAFF. DNA of the CDR3: TGCGCCAGCAGCTTGGGCGGGGGCGAGACTGAAGCTTTCTTT.

The gene calls are TRBV11-2 and TRBJ2-5; 7 bases map to TRBD2. CDR3 length equals 17 residues. CDR1 is SGHAT, CDR2 FQNNGV, per germline. Trimming took 5 bases from V and 4 from J; bases not matched to a gene: 16. CDR3 amino acids: CASSLTMTCGSGETQYF. The DNA of the CDR3 is TGTGCCAGCAGCCTTACTATGACTTGCGGGAGTGGAGAGACCCAGTACTTC.

The V and J genes are TRBV12-3 or TRBV12-4 and TRBJ2-1; possibly TRBD2 for D (6 bases). The ends were cut back, 1 base at V and 2 bases at J, with 6 bases in the middle. The CDR3 consists of 14 residues. CDR3 DNA: TGTGCCAGCAGTTTAGGACTAGCCTACAATGAGCAGTTCTTC. Translation gives CASSLGLAYNEQFF.

Notes on this clonotype: A read error is possible here, since a much larger clone lies one base away. V gene TRBV11-1 combines with J gene TRBJ2-2; D remains unclear. The V and J ends lost 3 bases and 4 bases respectively, with 24 bases between them. Per germline, CDR1 SGHAT and CDR2 FQDESV (reference sequence). The CDR3 has 19 amino acids. CDR3 loop: CASSLRVQWELTITGELFF. The DNA for the CDR3 is TGTGCCAGCAGCTTGAGAGTTCAGTGGGAACTGACCATCACCGGGGAGCTGTTTTTT.

Points on this clonotype: Given a much more abundant clone one base away, this may be a read error. The genes are TRBV29-1 and TRBJ2-5; D gene uncertain. The germline V gene encodes CDR1 SQVTM and CDR2 ANQGSEA. This CDR3 has 12 amino acids. CDR3 protein: CGVDSLWETQYF. The CDR3 DNA is TGCGGCGTTGACTCCCTGTGGGAGACCCAGTACTTC.

The V gene is TRBV4-1, the J gene TRBJ2-2, with 9 bases lining up with TRBD1. In germline, CDR1 is MGHRA, CDR2 YSYEKL. The CDR3 loop spans 14 amino acids. Unmatched junction bases numbered 9, after V lost 10 bases and J lost 6 bases. For the CDR3, the DNA is TGCGCCACCTCGGGACAGGGTCTCGCCGGGGAGCTGTTTTTT. This translates into CATSGQGLAGELFF.

J is TRBJ2-7 and V is TRBV11-1; D not certain. V was trimmed by 2 bases and J by 5 bases, leaving 10 bases between them. This CDR3 spans 13 amino acids. Germline V CDR1 and CDR2: SGHAT, FQDESV (reference sequence). The CDR3 region is CASSLHGAHEQYF. CDR3 sequence (DNA): TGTGCCAGCAGCTTACACGGAGCCCACGAGCAGTACTTC.

This clonotype was picked up a small number of times. The chain employs TRBV11-2 and TRBJ1-5; 7 bases map to TRBD1. CDR3 size: 14 residues. Germline assignment: CDR1 SGHAT and CDR2 FQNNGV. J lost 6 bases, V lost 3 bases, and 5 bases had no gene match. The CDR3: CASSFTGDGQPQHF. CDR3 nucleotide sequence: TGTGCCAGCAGCTTCACAGGGGATGGTCAGCCCCAGCATTTT.